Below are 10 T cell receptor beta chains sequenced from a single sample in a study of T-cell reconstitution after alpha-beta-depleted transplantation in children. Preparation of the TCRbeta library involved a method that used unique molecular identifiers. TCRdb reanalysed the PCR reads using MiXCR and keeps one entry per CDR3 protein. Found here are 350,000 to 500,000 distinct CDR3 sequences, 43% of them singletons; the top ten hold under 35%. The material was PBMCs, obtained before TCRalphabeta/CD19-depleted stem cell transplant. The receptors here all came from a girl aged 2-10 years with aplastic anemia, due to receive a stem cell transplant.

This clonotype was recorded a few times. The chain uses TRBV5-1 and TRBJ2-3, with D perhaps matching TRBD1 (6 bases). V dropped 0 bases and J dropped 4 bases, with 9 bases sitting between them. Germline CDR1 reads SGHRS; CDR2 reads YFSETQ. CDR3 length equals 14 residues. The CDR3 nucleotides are TGCGCCAGCAGCTTGGGCAGGGGAGCAGATACGCAGTATTTT. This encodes CASSLGRGADTQYF. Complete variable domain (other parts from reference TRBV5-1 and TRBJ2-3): KAGVTQTPRYLIKTRGQQVTLSCSPISGHRSVSWYQQTPGQGLQFLFEYFSETQRNKGNFPGRFSGRQFSNSRSEMNVSTLELGDSALYLCASSLGRGADTQYFGPGTRLTVL.

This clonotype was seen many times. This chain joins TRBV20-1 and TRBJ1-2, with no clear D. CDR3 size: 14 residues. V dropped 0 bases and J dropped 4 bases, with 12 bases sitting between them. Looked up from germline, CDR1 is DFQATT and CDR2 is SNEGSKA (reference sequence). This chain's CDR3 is CSAREEGWSYGYTF. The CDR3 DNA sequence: TGCAGTGCTAGAGAGGAGGGTTGGTCCTATGGCTACACCTTC.

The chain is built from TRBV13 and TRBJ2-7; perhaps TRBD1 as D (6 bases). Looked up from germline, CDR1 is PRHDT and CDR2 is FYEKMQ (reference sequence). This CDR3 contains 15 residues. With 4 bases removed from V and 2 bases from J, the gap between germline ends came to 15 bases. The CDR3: CASSWGRDKAYEQYF. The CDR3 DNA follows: TGTGCCAGCAGCTGGGGCCGGGACAAAGCCTACGAGCAGTACTTC.

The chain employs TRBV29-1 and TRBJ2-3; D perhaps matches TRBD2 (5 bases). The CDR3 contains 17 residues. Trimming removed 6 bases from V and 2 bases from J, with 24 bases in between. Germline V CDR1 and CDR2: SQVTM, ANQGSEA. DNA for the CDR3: TGCAGCGTCCGATCTGCTAGCATATTGGGCCCCACAGATACGCAGTATTTT. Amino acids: CSVRSASILGPTDTQYF.

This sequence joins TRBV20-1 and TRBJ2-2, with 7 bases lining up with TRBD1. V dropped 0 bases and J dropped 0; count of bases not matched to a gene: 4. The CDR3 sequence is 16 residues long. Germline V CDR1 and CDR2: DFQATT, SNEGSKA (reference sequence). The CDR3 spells CSARDLDRPNTGELFF. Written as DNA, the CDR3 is TGCAGTGCTAGAGATCTGGACAGGCCGAACACCGGGGAGCTGTTTTTT.

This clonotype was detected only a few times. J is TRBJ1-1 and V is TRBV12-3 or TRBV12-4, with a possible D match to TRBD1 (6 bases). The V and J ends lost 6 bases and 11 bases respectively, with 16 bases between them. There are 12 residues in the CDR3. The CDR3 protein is CASRTGSGRAFF. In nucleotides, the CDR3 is TGTGCCAGCAGGACAGGTAGCGGACGGGCTTTCTTT.

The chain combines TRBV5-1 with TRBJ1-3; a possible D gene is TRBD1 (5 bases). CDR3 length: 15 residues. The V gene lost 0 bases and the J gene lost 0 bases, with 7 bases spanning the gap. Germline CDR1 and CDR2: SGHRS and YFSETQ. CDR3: CASSLEGTSGNTIYF. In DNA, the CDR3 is TGCGCCAGCAGCTTGGAGGGGACCTCTGGAAACACCATATATTTT.

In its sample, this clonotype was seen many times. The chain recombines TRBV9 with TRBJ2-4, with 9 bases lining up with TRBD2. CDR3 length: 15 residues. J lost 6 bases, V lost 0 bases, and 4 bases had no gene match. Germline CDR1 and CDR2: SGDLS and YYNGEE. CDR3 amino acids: CASSVVAGGPNIQYF. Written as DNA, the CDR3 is TGTGCCAGCAGCGTAGTGGCGGGAGGGCCAAACATTCAGTACTTC. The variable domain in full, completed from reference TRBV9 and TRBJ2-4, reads DSGVTQTPKHLITATGQRVTLRCSPRSGDLSVYWYQQSLDQGLQFLIQYYNGEERAKGNILERFSAQQFPDLHSELNLSSLELGDSALYFCASSVVAGGPNIQYFGAGTRLSVL.

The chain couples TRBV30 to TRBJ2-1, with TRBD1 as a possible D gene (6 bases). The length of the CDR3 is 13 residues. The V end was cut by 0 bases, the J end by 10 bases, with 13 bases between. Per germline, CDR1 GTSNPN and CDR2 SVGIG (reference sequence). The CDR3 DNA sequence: TGTGCCTGGAGTGTATCGCGGACAGCCGAGCAGTTCTTC. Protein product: CAWSVSRTAEQFF.

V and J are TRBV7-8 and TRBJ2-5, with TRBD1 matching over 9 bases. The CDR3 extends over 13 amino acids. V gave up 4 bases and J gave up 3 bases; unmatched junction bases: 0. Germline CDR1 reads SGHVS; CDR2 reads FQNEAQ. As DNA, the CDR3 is TGTGCCAGCAGCTGGACAGGGGAAGAGACCCAGTACTTC. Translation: CASSWTGEETQYF.